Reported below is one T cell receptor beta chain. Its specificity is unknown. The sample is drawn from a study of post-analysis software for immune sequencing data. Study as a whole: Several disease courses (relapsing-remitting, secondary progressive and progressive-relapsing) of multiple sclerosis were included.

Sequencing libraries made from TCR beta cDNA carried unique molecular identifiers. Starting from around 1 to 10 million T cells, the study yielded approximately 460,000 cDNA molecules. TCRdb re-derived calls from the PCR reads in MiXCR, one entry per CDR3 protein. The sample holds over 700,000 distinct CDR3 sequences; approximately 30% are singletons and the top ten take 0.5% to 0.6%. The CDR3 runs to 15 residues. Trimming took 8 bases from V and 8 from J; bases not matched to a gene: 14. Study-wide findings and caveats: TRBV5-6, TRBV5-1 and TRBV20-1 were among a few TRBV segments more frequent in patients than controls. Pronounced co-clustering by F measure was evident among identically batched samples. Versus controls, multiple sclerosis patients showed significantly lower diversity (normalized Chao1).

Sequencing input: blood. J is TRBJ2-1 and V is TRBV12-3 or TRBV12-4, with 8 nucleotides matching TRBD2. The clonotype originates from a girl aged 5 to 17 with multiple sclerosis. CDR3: CASVTVAGFADEQFF. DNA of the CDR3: TGTGCCAGCGTGACGGTAGCGGGGTTTGCAGATGAGCAGTTCTTC.